Detailed here is one T cell receptor (beta chain). This sample was included in a study of blood T cell repertoires in COVID-19. This CDR3 is built from 13 residues. V was shortened by 5 bases and J by 16 bases, with 21 bases between the two germline ends. The germline gives CDR1 PRHDT, CDR2 FYEKMQ (reference sequence). In the study's own analysis: Cell counts per sample came from amplifying reference gene primers. Sequencing used immunoSEQ multiplex PCR; TCRdb keeps in-frame clones, though not all of them. V and J calls and clone size follow that table, whereas D and trimming were derived from the DNA. The sample yields 59,000 or so clones, 75% to 90% seen once.

This TCR was sampled from a human donor in a cohort sampled during active COVID-19. The chain employs TRBV13 and TRBJ1-5; maybe TRBD1 (5 bases). Specimen: peripheral blood. The CDR3 DNA sequence: TGTGCCAGCAGCCCCAGGGATAGGGGCCCAATTCATTTT. It translates to CASSPRDRGPIHF.